This T cell receptor (beta chain) appears in the sequencing data of a study of early T cells in non-severe SARS-CoV-2 infection. On the study more broadly: Bulk RNA isolated from unsorted whole blood underwent sequencing; chains were not paired.

Individual cDNA molecules were tagged with unique molecular identifiers. A single record per CDR3 protein comes from TCRdb applying MiXCR to the 5' RACE reads. This sample has about 36,000 distinct CDR3 sequences, with around 6.5% found just once. The CDR3 length is 17 residues. Germline CDR1 is DFQATT and CDR2 is SNEGSKA (reference sequence). The ends were cut back, 6 bases at V and 7 bases at J, with 31 bases in the middle. Only a few counts were recorded for this clonotype. Its specificity is unknown. Study results and limitations: VDJdb matching favored anti-spike CD8 responses, missing private and CD4 specificities.

The input for sequencing was whole blood, taken at baseline. The chain combines TRBV20-1 with TRBJ2-7, with D tentatively TRBD2 (9 bases). The receptor was isolated from an adult who was a healthcare worker with PCR-confirmed SARS-CoV-2 infection or an uninfected control (not recorded which). As DNA, the CDR3 is TGCAGTGCCGTACCCCAGGGGGCTGGTAGCGGGAGCAAAGAGCAGTACTTC. Its translation: CSAVPQGAGSGSKEQYF.